The T cell receptor beta chain described here comes from a study of cytomegalovirus exposure and HLA in healthy donors. General study points: Researchers reported in a later analysis that a missense DCLRE1C variant was tied to TCR beta V- and J-gene trimming. A later analysis showed HLA-associated TCR beta chains outstripping equally common others in clonal expansion. In the analysis, some V segments, TRBV6-2 and TRBV6-3 included, were excluded as indistinguishable.

In the PCR, 60 Vbeta and 13 Jbeta primers were used. Generated by immunoSEQ multiplex PCR, the TCRdb table keeps only in-frame clones and is missing some. Altogether fewer than 150,000 clones are present, around four fifths being singletons, with the ten largest covering roughly 2%. Germline CDR1 SEHNR, CDR2 FQNEAQ (reference sequence). The V segment lost 5 bases and the J segment 9 bases; nucleotides outside the gene matches: 6. There are 14 residues in the CDR3. Concerning this clone: Its antigen is currently unknown.

The chain combines TRBV7-9 with TRBJ2-1, with TRBD2 identical over 11 bases. The receptor comes from a man under 40 in good health and CMV-seronegative. The sample was PBMCs. The CDR3 nucleotides are TGTGCCAGCAGCGTTAGCGGGGGGGCCCGTGAGCAGTTCTTC. Translated, it gives CASSVSGGAREQFF.